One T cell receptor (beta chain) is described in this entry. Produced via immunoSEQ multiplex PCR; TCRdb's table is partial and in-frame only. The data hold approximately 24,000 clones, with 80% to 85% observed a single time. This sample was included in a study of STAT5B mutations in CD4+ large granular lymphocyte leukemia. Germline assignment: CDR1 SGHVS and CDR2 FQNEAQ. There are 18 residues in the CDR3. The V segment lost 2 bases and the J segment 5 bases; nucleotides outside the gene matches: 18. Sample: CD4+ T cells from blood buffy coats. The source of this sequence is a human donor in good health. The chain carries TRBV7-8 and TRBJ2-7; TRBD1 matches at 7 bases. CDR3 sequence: CASSLTGTEGGRKDEQYF. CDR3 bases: TGTGCCAGCAGCTTAACCGGGACAGAGGGTGGCCGCAAGGACGAGCAGTACTTC.